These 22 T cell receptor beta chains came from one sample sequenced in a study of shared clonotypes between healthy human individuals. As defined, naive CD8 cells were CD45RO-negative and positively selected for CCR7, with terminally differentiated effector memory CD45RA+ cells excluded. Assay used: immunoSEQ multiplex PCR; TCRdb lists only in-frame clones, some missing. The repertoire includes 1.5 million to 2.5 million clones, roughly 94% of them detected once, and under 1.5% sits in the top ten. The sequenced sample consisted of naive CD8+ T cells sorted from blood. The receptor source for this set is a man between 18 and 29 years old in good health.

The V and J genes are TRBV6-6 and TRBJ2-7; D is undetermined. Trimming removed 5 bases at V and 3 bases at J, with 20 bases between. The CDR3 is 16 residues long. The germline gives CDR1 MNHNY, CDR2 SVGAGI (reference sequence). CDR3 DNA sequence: TGTGCCAGCAGTACCGCGCCGATCTCAATGATCTACGAGCAGTACTTC. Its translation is CASSTAPISMIYEQYF.

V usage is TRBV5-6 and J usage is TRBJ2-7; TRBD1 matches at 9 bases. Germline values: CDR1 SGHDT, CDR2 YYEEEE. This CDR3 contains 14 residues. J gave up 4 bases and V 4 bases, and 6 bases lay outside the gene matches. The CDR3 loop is CASSGRDRVYEQYF. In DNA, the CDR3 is TGTGCCAGCAGCGGCCGGGACAGGGTTTACGAGCAGTACTTC.

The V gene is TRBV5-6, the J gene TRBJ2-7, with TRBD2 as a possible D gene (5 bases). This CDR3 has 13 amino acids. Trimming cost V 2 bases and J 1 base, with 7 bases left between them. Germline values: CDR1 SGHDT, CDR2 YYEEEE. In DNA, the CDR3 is TGTGCCAGCAGCTTTGAGGGTTCCTACGAGCAGTACTTC. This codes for CASSFEGSYEQYF.

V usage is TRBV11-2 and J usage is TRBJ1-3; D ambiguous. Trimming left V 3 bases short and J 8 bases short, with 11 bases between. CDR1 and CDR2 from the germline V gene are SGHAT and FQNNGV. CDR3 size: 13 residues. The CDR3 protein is CASSFRPEDTIYF. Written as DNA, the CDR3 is TGTGCCAGCAGCTTTAGGCCGGAGGACACCATATATTTT.

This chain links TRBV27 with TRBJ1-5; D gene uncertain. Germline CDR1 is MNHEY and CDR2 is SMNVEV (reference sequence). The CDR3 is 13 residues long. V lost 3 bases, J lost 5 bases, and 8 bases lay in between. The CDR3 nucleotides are TGTGCCAGCAGTTTGTTTGGGGATCAGCCCCAGCATTTT. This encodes CASSLFGDQPQHF.

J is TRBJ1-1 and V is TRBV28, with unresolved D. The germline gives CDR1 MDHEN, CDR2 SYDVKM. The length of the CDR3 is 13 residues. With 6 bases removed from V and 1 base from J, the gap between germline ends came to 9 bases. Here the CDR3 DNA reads TGTGCCAGCAGGCCACAAGGGAACACTGAAGCTTTCTTT. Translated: CASRPQGNTEAFF.

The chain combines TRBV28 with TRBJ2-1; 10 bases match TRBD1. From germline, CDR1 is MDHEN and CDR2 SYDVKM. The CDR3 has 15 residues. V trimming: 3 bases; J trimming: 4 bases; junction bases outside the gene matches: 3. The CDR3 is CASSFDRGLYNEQFF. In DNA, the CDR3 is TGTGCCAGCAGTTTCGACAGGGGGCTTTACAATGAGCAGTTCTTC.

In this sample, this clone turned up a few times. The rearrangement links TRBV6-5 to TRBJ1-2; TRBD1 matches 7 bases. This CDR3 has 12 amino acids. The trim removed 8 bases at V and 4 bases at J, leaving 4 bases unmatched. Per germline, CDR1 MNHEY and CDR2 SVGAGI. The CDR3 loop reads CASYGTVYGYTF. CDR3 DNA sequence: TGTGCCAGCTATGGGACAGTCTATGGCTACACCTTC.

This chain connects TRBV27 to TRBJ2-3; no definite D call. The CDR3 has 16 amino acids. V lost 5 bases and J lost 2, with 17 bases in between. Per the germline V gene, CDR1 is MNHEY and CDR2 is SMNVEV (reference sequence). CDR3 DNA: TGTGCCAGCAGTCCAGCTATCGGTGAGACCACAGATACGCAGTATTTT. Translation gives CASSPAIGETTDTQYF.

CDR3 residues: CASSQGQIETQYF. The DNA for the CDR3 is TGCGCCAGCAGCCAAGGCCAGATCGAGACCCAGTACTTC. The V and J genes are TRBV4-1 and TRBJ2-5; D is undetermined. The V end lost 1 base, the J end lost 5 bases, and 8 bases lay between the germline ends. There are 13 residues in the CDR3. Germline V lookup: CDR1 MGHRA, CDR2 YSYEKL.

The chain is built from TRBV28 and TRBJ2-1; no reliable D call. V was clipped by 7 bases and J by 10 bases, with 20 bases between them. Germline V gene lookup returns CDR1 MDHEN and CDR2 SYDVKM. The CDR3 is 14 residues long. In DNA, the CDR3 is TGTGCCAGCACCCTTTGGGGTTCTGCGGACGAGCAGTTCTTC. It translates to CASTLWGSADEQFF.

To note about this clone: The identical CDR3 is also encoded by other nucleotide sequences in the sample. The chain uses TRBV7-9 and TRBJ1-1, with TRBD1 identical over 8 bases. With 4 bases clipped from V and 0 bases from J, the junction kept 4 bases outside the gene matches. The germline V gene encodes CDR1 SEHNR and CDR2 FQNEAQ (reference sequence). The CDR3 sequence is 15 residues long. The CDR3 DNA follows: TGTGCCAGCAGCTCCGGACAGGGCATGAACACTGAAGCTTTCTTT. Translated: CASSSGQGMNTEAFF.

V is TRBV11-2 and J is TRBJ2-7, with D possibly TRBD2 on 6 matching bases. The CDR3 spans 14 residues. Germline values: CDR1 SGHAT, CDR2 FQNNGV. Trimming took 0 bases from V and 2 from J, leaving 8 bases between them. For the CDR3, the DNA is TGTGCCAGCAGCTTAGAGGAGGGCCCCTACGAGCAGTACTTC. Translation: CASSLEEGPYEQYF. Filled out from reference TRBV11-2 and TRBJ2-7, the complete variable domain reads EAGVAQSPRYKIIEKRQSVAFWCNPISGHATLYWYQQILGQGPKLLIQFQNNGVVDDSQLPKDRFSAERLKGVDSTLKIQPAKLEDSAVYLCASSLEEGPYEQYFGPGTRLTVT.

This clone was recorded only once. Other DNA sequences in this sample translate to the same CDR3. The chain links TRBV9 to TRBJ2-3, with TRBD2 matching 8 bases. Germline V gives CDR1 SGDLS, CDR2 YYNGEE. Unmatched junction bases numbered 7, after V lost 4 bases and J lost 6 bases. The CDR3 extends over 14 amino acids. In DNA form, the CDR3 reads TGTGCCAGCAGCCCCGGACTAGCTGGTGATACGCAGTATTTT. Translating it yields CASSPGLAGDTQYF.

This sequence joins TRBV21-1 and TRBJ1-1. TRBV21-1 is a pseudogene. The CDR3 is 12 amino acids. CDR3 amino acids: CASRTTNTEAFF. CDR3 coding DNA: TGTGCCAGCAGAACCACGAACACTGAAGCTTTCTTT.

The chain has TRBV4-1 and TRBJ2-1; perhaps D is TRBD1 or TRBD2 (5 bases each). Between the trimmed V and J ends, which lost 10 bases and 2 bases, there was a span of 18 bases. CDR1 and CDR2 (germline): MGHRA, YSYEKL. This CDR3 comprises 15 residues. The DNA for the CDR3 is TGCGCCACCTCCTGGGGAGAGGGGACCTACAATGAGCAGTTCTTC. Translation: CATSWGEGTYNEQFF.

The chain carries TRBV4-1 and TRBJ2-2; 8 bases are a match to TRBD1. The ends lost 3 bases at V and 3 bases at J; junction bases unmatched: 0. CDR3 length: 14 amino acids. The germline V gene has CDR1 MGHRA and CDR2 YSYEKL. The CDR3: CASSQDRDTGELFF. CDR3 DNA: TGCGCCAGCAGCCAGGACAGGGACACCGGGGAGCTGTTTTTT.

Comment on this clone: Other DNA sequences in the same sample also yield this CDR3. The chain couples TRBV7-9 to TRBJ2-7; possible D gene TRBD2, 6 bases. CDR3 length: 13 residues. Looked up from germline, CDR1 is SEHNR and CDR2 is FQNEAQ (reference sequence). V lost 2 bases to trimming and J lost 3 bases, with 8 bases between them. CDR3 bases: TGTGCCAGCAGCTTACGGGACTTCTACGAGCAGTACTTC. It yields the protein CASSLRDFYEQYF.

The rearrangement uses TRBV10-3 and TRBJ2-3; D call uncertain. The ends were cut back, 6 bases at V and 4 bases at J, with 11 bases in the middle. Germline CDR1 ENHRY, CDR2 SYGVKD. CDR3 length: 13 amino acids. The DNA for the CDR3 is TGTGCCATCAGGGATGAACCTTCAGATACGCAGTATTTT. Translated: CAIRDEPSDTQYF.

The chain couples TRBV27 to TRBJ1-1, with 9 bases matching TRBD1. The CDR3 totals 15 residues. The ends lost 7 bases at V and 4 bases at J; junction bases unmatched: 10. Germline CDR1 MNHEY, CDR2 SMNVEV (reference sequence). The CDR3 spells CASNPSLTGGTEAFF. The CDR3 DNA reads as TGTGCCAGCAACCCTTCGCTGACAGGGGGCACTGAAGCTTTCTTT.

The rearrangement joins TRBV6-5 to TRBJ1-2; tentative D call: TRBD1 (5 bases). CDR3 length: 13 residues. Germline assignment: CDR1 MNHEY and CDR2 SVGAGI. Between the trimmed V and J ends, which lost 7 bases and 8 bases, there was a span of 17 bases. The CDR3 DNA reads TGTGCCAGCAATCCTCGGGGCAGACCAGGCTACACCTTC. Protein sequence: CASNPRGRPGYTF.

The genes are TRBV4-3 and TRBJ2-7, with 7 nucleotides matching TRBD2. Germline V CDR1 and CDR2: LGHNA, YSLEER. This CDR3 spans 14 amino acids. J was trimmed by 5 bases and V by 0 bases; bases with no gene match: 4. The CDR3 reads CASSQDEGGNEQYF. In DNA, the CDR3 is TGCGCCAGCAGCCAAGATGAGGGAGGGAACGAGCAGTACTTC.